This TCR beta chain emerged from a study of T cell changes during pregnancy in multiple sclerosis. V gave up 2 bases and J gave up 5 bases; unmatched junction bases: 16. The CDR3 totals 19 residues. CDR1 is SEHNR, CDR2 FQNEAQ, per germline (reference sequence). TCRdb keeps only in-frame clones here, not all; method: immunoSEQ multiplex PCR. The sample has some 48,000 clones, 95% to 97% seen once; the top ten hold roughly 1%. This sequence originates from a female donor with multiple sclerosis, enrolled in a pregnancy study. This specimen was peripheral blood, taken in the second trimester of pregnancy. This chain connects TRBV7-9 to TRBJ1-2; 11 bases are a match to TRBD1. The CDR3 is CASSLPAEGQGDLRYGYTF. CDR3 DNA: TGTGCCAGCAGCTTACCGGCGGAGGGACAGGGGGATCTCCGGTATGGCTACACCTTC.